The 25 T cell receptor beta chains presented below share a single source sample, sequenced in a study of cytomegalovirus exposure and HLA in healthy donors. Use of 60 Vbeta and 13 Jbeta primers characterized the PCR. Sequenced by immunoSEQ multiplex PCR; TCRdb stores in-frame clones only, minus some. The sample lists almost 200,000 clones, 79% occurring once. Source material: PBMCs. The receptors stem from a woman under 40 in good health and CMV-seropositive.

The chain employs TRBV27 and TRBJ2-7; D perhaps matches TRBD1 (7 bases). Germline values: CDR1 MNHEY, CDR2 SMNVEV (reference sequence). The CDR3 contains 17 residues. V lost 6 bases and J 2 bases, leaving 23 bases between the germline ends. The CDR3 protein is CASRSAPGGKEAYEQYF. In DNA form, the CDR3 reads TGTGCCAGCAGATCCGCACCAGGGGGGAAGGAGGCCTACGAGCAGTACTTC.

The chain has TRBV5-1 and TRBJ2-7; 9 nucleotides line up with TRBD1. Germline V gives CDR1 SGHRS, CDR2 YFSETQ. Trimming removed 0 bases from V and 4 bases from J; junction bases left unmatched: 2. The CDR3 consists of 14 residues. The CDR3 spells CASSLVGQGYEQYF. CDR3 DNA sequence: TGCGCCAGCAGCTTGGTCGGACAGGGGTACGAGCAGTACTTC.

The V and J genes are TRBV11-2 and TRBJ2-5, with no clear D. The length of the CDR3 is 14 residues. Trimming shortened V by 1 base and J by 5 bases, and 11 bases separated the two germline ends. The germline V gene encodes CDR1 SGHAT and CDR2 FQNNGV. The CDR3, as DNA: TGTGCCAGCAGCTTAGGGCTGGGCTCGGAGACCCAGTACTTC. It translates to CASSLGLGSETQYF.

The chain combines TRBV4-3 with TRBJ2-3, with 7 bases lining up with TRBD2. The V gene end was trimmed by 4 bases and the J gene end by 4 bases; junction bases not matched to a gene: 8. The CDR3 is 15 amino acids. Germline V gene lookup returns CDR1 LGHNA and CDR2 YSLEER. The CDR3 DNA sequence: TGCGCCAGCAGCCTAGGGGTCCGGGAGGCAGATACGCAGTATTTT. Protein sequence: CASSLGVREADTQYF.

The chain links TRBV6-5 to TRBJ2-5, with 7 bases identical to TRBD2. V lost 6 bases to trimming and J lost 2 bases; unmatched junction nucleotides: 3. This CDR3 comprises 13 residues. Per germline, CDR1 MNHEY and CDR2 SVGAGI. CDR3: CASSVGGQETQYF. The CDR3 nucleotides read TGTGCCAGCAGCGTGGGAGGGCAAGAGACCCAGTACTTC.

CDR3 sequence (DNA): TGTGCCAGCAGCCTCGGGTTGGGAGGGGGCTACACCTTC. Translated: CASSLGLGGGYTF. This chain uses TRBV7-9 with TRBJ1-2, with no clear D. The V end was cut by 5 bases, the J end by 8 bases, with 15 bases between. Looked up from germline, CDR1 is SEHNR and CDR2 is FQNEAQ (reference sequence). CDR3 length equals 13 residues.

The CDR3 nucleotides are TGCAGCGTTGGGGGACAGGCGGGACAGCCCCAGCATTTT. As protein: CSVGGQAGQPQHF. V is TRBV29-1 and J is TRBJ1-5; 8 bases are shared with TRBD1. The CDR3 totals 13 residues. CDR1 is SQVTM and CDR2 is ANQGSEA in the germline V gene. V was pared by 4 bases and J by 7 bases, with 6 bases of the junction left unmatched.

V gene TRBV4-3 combines with J gene TRBJ2-5; 12 bases are a match to TRBD2. V was pared by 0 bases and J by 7 bases, with 3 bases of the junction left unmatched. CDR3 length: 15 residues. Germline values: CDR1 LGHNA, CDR2 YSLEER. CDR3 bases: TGCGCCAGCAGCCAAGAACTAGCGGGGGGCTGGACCCAGTACTTC. It encodes CASSQELAGGWTQYF.

This rearrangement joins TRBV23-1 to TRBJ2-1; a weak D match, TRBD1 (5 bases). TRBV23-1 is classed as an ORF, of uncertain function. The V end lost 3 bases, the J end lost 5 bases, and 8 bases lay between the germline ends. The CDR3 consists of 13 residues. The CDR3 region is CASSQGQHNEQFF. CDR3 bases: TGCGCCAGCAGTCAGGGGCAGCACAATGAGCAGTTCTTC.

This clone was seen just once. This rearrangement joins TRBV2 to TRBJ1-5; D might be TRBD1 (6 bases). Germline-derived CDR1 and CDR2 are SNHLY and FYNNEI. Trimming left V 4 bases short and J 6 bases short, with 10 bases between. The CDR3 is made up of 13 amino acids. Here the CDR3 DNA reads TGTGCCAGCAGTGTTCAGGGGAGTCAGCCCCAGCATTTT. Residues: CASSVQGSQPQHF.

The rearrangement joins TRBV13 to TRBJ2-4; 10 bases line up with TRBD2. Losses at the gene ends were 5 bases for V and 8 bases for J; bases not matched to a gene: 12. Germline assignment: CDR1 PRHDT and CDR2 FYEKMQ (reference sequence). There are 16 residues in the CDR3. CDR3: CASSAISVLAGDIQYF. CDR3 sequence (DNA): TGTGCCAGCAGCGCAATCAGTGTCCTAGCGGGGGACATTCAGTACTTC. Full variable domain (missing parts from reference TRBV13 and TRBJ2-4): AAGVIQSPRHLIKEKRETATLKCYPIPRHDTVYWYQQGPGQDPQFLISFYEKMQSDKGSIPDRFSAQQFSDYHSELNMSSLELGDSALYFCASSAISVLAGDIQYFGAGTRLSVL.

The gene calls are TRBV15 and TRBJ1-6; 7 bases align to TRBD1. CDR3 length equals 14 residues. Per germline, CDR1 LNHNV and CDR2 YYDKDF (reference sequence). With 1 base clipped from V and 8 bases from J, the junction kept 2 bases outside the gene matches. The CDR3 coding sequence is TGTGCCACCAGCAGAGGAGGGGGCGATTCACCCCTCCACTTT. Residues: CATSRGGGDSPLHF.

This clone was observed a handful of times. The V gene is TRBV12-2, the J gene TRBJ1-2; TRBD1, the table's D call, lacks a check against the DNA. TRBV12-2 represents a pseudogene. There are 16 residues in the CDR3. CDR3 loop: CASRLSVRGLGYGYTF. Here the CDR3 DNA reads TGTGCAAGTCGCTTAAGCGTCAGGGGATTGGGCTATGGCTACACCTTC.

The chain couples TRBV7-2 to TRBJ2-7, with D maybe TRBD2 (5 bases). Trimming shortened V by 2 bases and J by 4 bases, and 12 bases separated the two germline ends. Germline-derived CDR1 and CDR2 are SGHTA and FQGNSA. The CDR3 has 14 amino acids. The CDR3 DNA sequence: TGTGCCAGCAGCTTATCATATAGAGGGTACGAGCAGTACTTC. Encoded protein: CASSLSYRGYEQYF.

The J gene is TRBJ2-1, the V gene TRBV10-1; D unresolved. V shed 2 bases and J shed 4 bases, with 12 bases lying between them. The CDR3 is 15 residues long. Germline CDR1 WNHNN, CDR2 SYGVQD (reference sequence). The CDR3 nucleotides read TGCGCCAGCAGTGAGGCAACTACGGGTTACAATGAGCAGTTCTTC. Amino acid sequence: CASSEATTGYNEQFF.

The rearrangement uses TRBV2 and TRBJ2-3, with D uncertain. The germline CDR1 and CDR2 sequences are SNHLY and FYNNEI. V was pared by 4 bases and J by 2 bases, with 7 bases between. This CDR3 is built from 13 residues. The chain's CDR3 is CASSGQATDTQYF. DNA of the CDR3: TGTGCCAGCAGTGGGCAGGCCACAGATACGCAGTATTTT.

The V call is TRBV4-3, the J call TRBJ2-1, with D unclear. The CDR3 runs 13 residues. The germline CDR1 and CDR2 sequences are LGHNA and YSLEER. The V and J ends lost 0 bases and 7 bases respectively, with 7 bases between them. The CDR3, as DNA: TGCGCCAGCAGCCAAGATCGGTGGAATGAGCAGTTCTTC. Its protein is CASSQDRWNEQFF.

The chain couples TRBV4-1 to TRBJ2-5, with a weak D call TRBD1 (5 bases). Deletions cut 0 bases from V and 7 bases from J, with 12 bases between. Germline V CDR1 and CDR2: MGHRA, YSYEKL. The CDR3 spans 14 residues. CDR3 sequence reads: CASSQDRQGRTQYF. The CDR3 DNA reads as TGCGCCAGCAGCCAAGATCGCCAGGGCCGGACCCAGTACTTC.

The genes are TRBV11-2 and TRBJ1-3; possible D gene TRBD1, 5 bases. CDR3 length equals 14 residues. Trimming shortened V by 1 base and J by 2 bases, and 6 bases separated the two germline ends. CDR1 is SGHAT and CDR2 is FQNNGV in the germline V gene. For the CDR3, the DNA is TGTGCCAGCAGCTTAGGGGGGGCTGGAAACACCATATATTTT. This sequence encodes CASSLGGAGNTIYF.

The V and J genes are TRBV4-1 and TRBJ2-1, with 9 positions matching TRBD1. With V trimmed by 3 bases and J by 0 bases, 9 bases remained unmatched. The V gene's germline CDR1 is MGHRA and CDR2 YSYEKL. This CDR3 contains 18 residues. DNA of the CDR3: TGCGCCAGCAGCCATTCTACGACAGGGGGAAGCTCCTACAATGAGCAGTTCTTC. This gives the protein CASSHSTTGGSSYNEQFF.

This clone was seen a few times. The rearrangement links TRBV5-4 to TRBJ2-1; 12 bases agree with TRBD1. The CDR3 is 17 residues long. Germline values: CDR1 SGHNT, CDR2 YYREEE (reference sequence). Losses at the gene ends were 0 bases for V and 5 bases for J; bases not matched to a gene: 6. CDR3 residues: CASSLAAGTGGNNEQFF. For the CDR3, the DNA is TGTGCCAGCAGCTTGGCGGCCGGGACAGGGGGCAACAATGAGCAGTTCTTC.

For the CDR3, the DNA is TGTGCCAGCAGTACAAGGGACAGGCGTTACGAGCAGTACTTC. Residues: CASSTRDRRYEQYF. The rearrangement links TRBV27 to TRBJ2-7; TRBD1 matches at 8 bases. The CDR3 has 14 amino acids. Germline loops: CDR1 MNHEY, CDR2 SMNVEV (reference sequence). With V trimmed by 5 bases and J by 4 bases, 7 bases remained unmatched.

This clone was recorded a few times. The chain links TRBV29-1 to TRBJ2-4; TRBD2 matches at 8 bases. Germline trimming cut 7 bases from V and 2 bases from J; bases unmatched to any gene: 1. Germline V gives CDR1 SQVTM, CDR2 ANQGSEA. There are 12 residues in the CDR3. The CDR3 here is CSGLATKNIQYF. DNA of the CDR3: TGCAGCGGACTAGCGACCAAAAACATTCAGTACTTC.

V is TRBV27 and J is TRBJ2-7, with D possibly being TRBD1 (5 bases). Per germline, CDR1 MNHEY and CDR2 SMNVEV (reference sequence). CDR3 length equals 16 residues. Trimming took off 5 bases at V and 0 bases at J, with 17 bases between the two ends. The CDR3, as DNA: TGTGCCAGCAGTCGGCTGGGCCAGGGAAGCTCCTACGAGCAGTACTTC. Amino acids: CASSRLGQGSSYEQYF.

The chain uses TRBV7-2 and TRBJ2-7; TRBD1 agrees at 10 bases. V lost 6 bases, J lost 3 bases, and 14 bases stayed unmatched. CDR1 is SGHTA and CDR2 is FQGNSA in the germline V gene. CDR3 length equals 17 residues. The DNA for the CDR3 is TGTGCCAGCAGTTCTTTGATGACGGGACAGGGGCACTACGAGCAGTACTTC. It yields the protein CASSSLMTGQGHYEQYF. The whole variable domain, filled in from reference TRBV7-2 and TRBJ2-7, reads GAGVSQSPSNKVTEKGKDVELRCDPISGHTALYWYRQSLGQGLEFLIYFQGNSAPDKSGLPSDRFSAERTGGSVSTLTIQRTQQEDSAVYLCASSSLMTGQGHYEQYFGPGTRLTVT.